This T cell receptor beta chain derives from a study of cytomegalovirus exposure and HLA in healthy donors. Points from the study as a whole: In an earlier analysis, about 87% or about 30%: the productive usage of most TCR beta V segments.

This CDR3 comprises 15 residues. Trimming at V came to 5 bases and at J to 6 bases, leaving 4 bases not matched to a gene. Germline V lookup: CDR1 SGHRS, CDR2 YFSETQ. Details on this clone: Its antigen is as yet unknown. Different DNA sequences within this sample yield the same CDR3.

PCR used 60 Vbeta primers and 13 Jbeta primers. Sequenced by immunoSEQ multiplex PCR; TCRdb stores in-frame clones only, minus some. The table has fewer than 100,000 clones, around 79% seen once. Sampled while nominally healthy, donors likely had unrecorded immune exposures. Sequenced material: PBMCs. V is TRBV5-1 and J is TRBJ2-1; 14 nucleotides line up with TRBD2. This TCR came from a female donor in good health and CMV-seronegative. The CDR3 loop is CASSSGLAGVNEQFF. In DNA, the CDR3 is TGCGCCAGCAGTTCGGGACTAGCGGGAGTCAATGAGCAGTTCTTC.